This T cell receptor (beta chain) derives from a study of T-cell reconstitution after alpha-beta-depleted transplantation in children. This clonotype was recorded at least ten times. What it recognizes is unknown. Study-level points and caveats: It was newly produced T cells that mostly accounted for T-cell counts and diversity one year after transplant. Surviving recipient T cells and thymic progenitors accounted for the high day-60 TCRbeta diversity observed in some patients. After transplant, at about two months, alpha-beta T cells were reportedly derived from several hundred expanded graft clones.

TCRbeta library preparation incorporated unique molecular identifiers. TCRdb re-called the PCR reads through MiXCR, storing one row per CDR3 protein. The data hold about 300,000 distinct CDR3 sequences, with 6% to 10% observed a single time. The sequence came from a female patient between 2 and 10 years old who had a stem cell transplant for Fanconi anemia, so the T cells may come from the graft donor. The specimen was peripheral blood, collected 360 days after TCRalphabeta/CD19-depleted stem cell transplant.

CDR3 protein: CSSGGTQPQHF. CDR3 DNA: TGCAGCTCTGGGGGTACTCAGCCCCAGCATTTT. This chain joins TRBV20-1 and TRBJ1-5; D might be TRBD1 (5 bases). Germline V gene lookup returns CDR1 DFQATT and CDR2 SNEGSKA (reference sequence). The CDR3 runs 11 residues.